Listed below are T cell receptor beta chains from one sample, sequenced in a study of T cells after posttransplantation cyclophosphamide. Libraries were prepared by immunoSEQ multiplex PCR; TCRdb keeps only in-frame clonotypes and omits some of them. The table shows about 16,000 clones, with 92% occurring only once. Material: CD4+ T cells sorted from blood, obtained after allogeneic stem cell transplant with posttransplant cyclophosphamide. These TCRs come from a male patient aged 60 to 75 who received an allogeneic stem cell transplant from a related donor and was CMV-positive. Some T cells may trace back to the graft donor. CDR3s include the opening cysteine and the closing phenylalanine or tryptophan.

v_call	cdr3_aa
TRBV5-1	CASSSTSGGMGETQYF
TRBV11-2	CASSSRRSYEQYF
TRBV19	CASRPDRDLSSYNEQFF
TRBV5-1	CASSLGAAGAPSYNSPLHF
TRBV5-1	CASSSDARGATGHEQFF
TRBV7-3	CASSIAGGELFF
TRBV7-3	CASSSDPQGTNGYTF
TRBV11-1	CASSPLRLRGPQETQYF
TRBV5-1	CASSLSLAGAGQETQYF
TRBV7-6	CASSSYPTGGLNYGYTF
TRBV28	CASSSLGKGRDTQYF